This T cell receptor beta chain was identified in a study of T cell responses to AZD1222 COVID-19 vaccine. Clones were sequenced by immunoSEQ multiplex PCR, and TCRdb holds only the in-frame ones, with some missing. Among 120,000 or so clones listed, about nine tenths were seen once. The CDR3 runs to 14 residues. The V gene end was trimmed by 2 bases and the J gene end by 5 bases; junction bases not matched to a gene: 5. Germline CDR1 MNHNS, CDR2 SASEGT. The rearrangement joins TRBV6-1 to TRBJ1-1; TRBD1 aligns across 7 bases. The specimen was peripheral blood, collected on day 0 of AZD1222 vaccination. The sequence was obtained from an adult in good health. The CDR3 spells CASSERGQGTEAFF. The CDR3, as DNA: TGTGCCAGCAGTGAAAGGGGGCAGGGGACTGAAGCTTTCTTT.